A selection of T cell receptor beta chains follows, all from one sample in a study of blood T cell repertoires in COVID-19. The table came from immunoSEQ multiplex PCR; TCRdb's copy has only in-frame clones and leaves some out. The table has under 300,000 clones, approximately 87% seen once. Sequences were obtained from peripheral blood. The receptors come from a man aged 60 to 69 who had recovered from COVID-19. Each CDR3 is given with its conserved first and last residue. Fields, in order: V gene, clone size, J gene, D gene, CDR3 protein, CDR3 DNA. D genes are given only for firm matches. Not every row has a clone size; where given, it reads once, few, many or a size class.

TRBV6-5	few	TRBJ1-6	TRBD1	CASAQDRVGSSPLHF	TGTGCCAGCGCCCAAGACAGGGTTGGAAGTTCACCCCTCCACTTT
TRBV3-1/TRBV3-2	once	TRBJ1-2	NA	CASSLRGRLWDGYTF	TGTGCCAGCAGCCTTCGGGGTCGACTCTGGGATGGCTACACCTTC
TRBV18	once	TRBJ2-1	NA	CASSPQRSSYNEQFF	TGTGCCAGCTCACCACAGCGAAGCTCCTACAATGAGCAGTTCTTC
TRBV5-6	NA	TRBJ2-2	NA	CASSFPRAAGELFF	TGTGCCAGCAGCTTCCCCAGGGCAGCCGGGGAGCTGTTTTTT
TRBV5-1	NA	TRBJ2-1	TRBD2	CASSLDVLAGGSNEQFF	TGCGCCAGCAGCTTGGATGTGTTAGCGGGAGGATCTAATGAGCAGTTCTTC
TRBV5-4	once	TRBJ2-1	NA	CASSLGGIEEYNEQFF	TGTGCCAGCAGCTTAGGGGGAATCGAGGAATACAATGAGCAGTTCTTC
TRBV28	NA	TRBJ2-7	TRBD2	CASNGQGAGTSGYEQYF	TGTGCCAGCAATGGACAGGGCGCCGGGACTAGCGGCTACGAGCAGTACTTC
TRBV7-2	NA	TRBJ2-2	TRBD2	CASSPGRLAGVDTGELFF	TGTGCCAGCTCCCCTGGACGACTAGCGGGAGTCGACACCGGGGAGCTGTTTTTT
TRBV6-6	NA	TRBJ1-3	NA	CASKGGASSGNTIYF	TGTGCCAGCAAGGGGGGGGCTAGCTCTGGAAACACCATATATTTT
TRBV7-9	NA	TRBJ2-5	TRBD1	CASSRDRGLQETQYF	TGTGCCAGCAGCCGGGACAGGGGGCTGCAGGAGACCCAGTACTTC
TRBV3-1/TRBV3-2	NA	TRBJ2-7	TRBD2	CASSHRTSKSEQYF	TGTGCCAGCAGCCATCGGACTAGTAAGTCCGAGCAGTACTTC
TRBV5-1	NA	TRBJ2-7	NA	CASSRRSSTALTLYEQYF	TGCGCCAGCAGCCGCCGGAGTTCGACAGCCTTAACGCTCTACGAGCAGTACTTC
TRBV29-1	NA	TRBJ2-1	NA	CSVAYGSSYNEQFF	TGCAGCGTTGCCTACGGGAGCTCCTACAATGAGCAGTTCTTC
TRBV11-1	NA	TRBJ2-7	TRBD1	CASSKGQGASYEQYF	TGTGCCAGCAGCAAAGGACAGGGGGCCTCCTACGAGCAGTACTTC
TRBV20-1	NA	TRBJ2-3	TRBD1	CSASLRDRGSTDTQYF	TGCAGTGCTAGTCTCCGGGACAGGGGGTCCACAGATACGCAGTATTTT
TRBV3-1/TRBV3-2	NA	TRBJ2-7	TRBD2	CASSPTSGRAYEQYF	TGTGCCAGCAGCCCGACTAGCGGGAGGGCCTACGAGCAGTACTTC
TRBV3-1/TRBV3-2	NA	TRBJ1-2	TRBD1	CASSRTGGDGYTF	TGTGCCAGCAGTCGGACAGGGGGCGATGGCTACACCTTC
TRBV27	NA	TRBJ2-7	TRBD2	CASSRLAGVGEQYF	TGTGCCAGCAGTCGATTAGCGGGAGTAGGCGAGCAGTACTTC
TRBV6-6	once	TRBJ1-2	NA	CASSYVPGVYYGYTF	TGTGCCAGCAGTTACGTTCCAGGCGTCTACTATGGCTACACCTTC
TRBV6-1	NA	TRBJ2-4	NA	CASSEQGSWNIQYF	TGTGCCAGCAGTGAACAGGGCTCCTGGAACATTCAGTACTTC
TRBV28	NA	TRBJ1-1	TRBD1	CASTIQGRGDTEAFF	TGTGCCAGCACCATACAGGGGAGAGGGGACACTGAAGCTTTCTTT
TRBV5-4	NA	TRBJ2-7	NA	CASSFPASGEQYF	TGTGCCAGCAGCTTTCCCGCTTCAGGCGAGCAGTACTTC
TRBV28	NA	TRBJ1-5	NA	CASSSYNQPQHF	TGTGCCAGCAGTTCTTACAATCAGCCCCAGCATTTT
TRBV4-1	NA	TRBJ1-2	NA	CASSQEGRTGSQRGYTF	TGCGCCAGCAGCCAAGAAGGCCGCACAGGGTCTCAACGTGGCTACACCTTC
TRBV25-1	NA	TRBJ2-5	TRBD2	CASRETSPGGETQYF	TGTGCCAGCAGGGAGACCTCTCCGGGGGGGGAGACCCAGTACTTC
TRBV24-1	NA	TRBJ2-5	NA	CATSVGGLGEETQYF	TGTGCCACCAGTGTTGGCGGGCTCGGGGAAGAGACCCAGTACTTC
TRBV29-1	NA	TRBJ1-2	NA	CSVGRQATQGGYTF	TGCAGCGTTGGACGACAGGCCACCCAGGGTGGCTACACCTTC
TRBV9	NA	TRBJ1-1	NA	CASSASGGRGTEAFF	TGTGCCAGCAGCGCCTCGGGGGGGCGAGGGACTGAAGCTTTCTTT
TRBV11-1	NA	TRBJ2-1	TRBD2	CASSLGLAGGWEQFF	TGTGCCAGCAGCTTAGGGCTAGCGGGAGGGTGGGAGCAGTTCTTC
TRBV6-5	NA	TRBJ2-5	NA	CASRKQASGTQYF	TGTGCCAGCAGAAAACAGGCGTCCGGGACCCAGTACTTC
TRBV7-8	NA	TRBJ1-2	TRBD1	CASSSTGIPYGYTF	TGTGCCAGCAGTTCGACAGGGATCCCCTATGGCTACACCTTC